This is a list of T cell receptor beta chains from one sample in a study of blood T cell repertoires in COVID-19. This table comes from immunoSEQ multiplex PCR, and its TCRdb copy is limited to in-frame clones, with some not included. Here the sample spans some 130,000 clones, about four fifths being singletons. Source material: PBMCs or T cells enriched from blood (not recorded which). The receptor set was obtained from a man aged 35 to 55 with acute COVID-19. Both conserved end residues are part of each CDR3. Fields, in order: J gene, clone size, V gene, D gene, CDR3 protein, CDR3 DNA. D genes are given only for firm matches. Only some rows state a clone size, as once, few, many or a class for expanded clones.

J gene: TRBJ2-7
clone size: -
V gene: TRBV30
D gene: TRBD1
CDR3 protein: CAWDRDRGSSYEQYF
CDR3 DNA: TGTGCCTGGGACCGGGACAGGGGAAGCTCCTACGAGCAGTACTTC

J gene: TRBJ2-2
clone size: once
V gene: TRBV7-6
D gene: -
CDR3 protein: CASSLSGEGTGELFF
CDR3 DNA: TGTGCCAGCAGCTTGAGCGGAGAGGGCACCGGGGAGCTGTTTTTT

J gene: TRBJ2-1
clone size: -
V gene: TRBV9
D gene: -
CDR3 protein: CASSPTPSSYNEQFF
CDR3 DNA: TGTGCCAGCAGCCCCACACCCAGCTCCTACAATGAGCAGTTCTTC

J gene: TRBJ1-5
clone size: -
V gene: TRBV7-9
D gene: -
CDR3 protein: CASSPTEPNQPQHF
CDR3 DNA: TGTGCCAGCAGCCCGACAGAGCCGAATCAGCCCCAGCATTTT

J gene: TRBJ1-1
clone size: -
V gene: TRBV19
D gene: TRBD1
CDR3 protein: CASSVPSGQLNTEAFF
CDR3 DNA: TGTGCCAGTAGTGTCCCCTCGGGACAGTTGAACACTGAAGCTTTCTTT

J gene: TRBJ1-3
clone size: -
V gene: TRBV5-4
D gene: -
CDR3 protein: CASSFNRESPGNTIYF
CDR3 DNA: TGTGCCAGCAGCTTTAATCGGGAATCCCCTGGAAACACCATATATTTT

J gene: TRBJ2-7
clone size: -
V gene: TRBV18
D gene: TRBD1
CDR3 protein: CASSPTQGAYEQYF
CDR3 DNA: TGTGCCAGCTCACCTACACAGGGGGCCTACGAGCAGTACTTC

J gene: TRBJ1-3
clone size: once
V gene: TRBV30
D gene: -
CDR3 protein: CAWSTLMGHSGNTIYF
CDR3 DNA: TGTGCCTGGAGTACTCTCATGGGACACTCTGGAAACACCATATATTTT

J gene: TRBJ2-2
clone size: -
V gene: TRBV5-1
D gene: -
CDR3 protein: CASSPMDSYTGELFF
CDR3 DNA: TGCGCCAGCAGCCCTATGGACAGCTACACCGGGGAGCTGTTTTTT

J gene: TRBJ1-4
clone size: -
V gene: TRBV2
D gene: TRBD1
CDR3 protein: CASSRRDRGEKLFF
CDR3 DNA: TGTGCCAGCAGTCGCCGGGACAGGGGAGAAAAACTGTTTTTT